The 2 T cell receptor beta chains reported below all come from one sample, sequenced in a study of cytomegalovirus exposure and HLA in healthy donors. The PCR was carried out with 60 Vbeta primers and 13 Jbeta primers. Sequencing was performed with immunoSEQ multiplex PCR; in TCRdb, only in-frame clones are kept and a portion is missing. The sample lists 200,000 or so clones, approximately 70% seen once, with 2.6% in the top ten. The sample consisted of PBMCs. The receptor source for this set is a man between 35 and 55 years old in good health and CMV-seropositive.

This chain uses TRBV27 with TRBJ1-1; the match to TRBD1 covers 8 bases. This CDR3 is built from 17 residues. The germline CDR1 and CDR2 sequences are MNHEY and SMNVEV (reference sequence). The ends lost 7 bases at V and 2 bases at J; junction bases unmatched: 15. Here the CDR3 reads CASILRAGQVLNTEAFF. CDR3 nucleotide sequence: TGTGCCAGCATCCTCCGCGCGGGACAGGTTCTTAACACTGAAGCTTTCTTT.

The chain's CDR3 is CSVEDHLAGGPSYEQYF. CDR3 sequence (DNA): TGCAGCGTTGAAGATCACCTAGCGGGGGGGCCCTCCTACGAGCAGTACTTC. V and J are TRBV29-1 and TRBJ2-5; 12 bases fit TRBD2. With the DNA end fitting TRBJ2-7 better, the J assignment may be wrong. The CDR3 is made up of 17 amino acids. Germline CDR1 SQVTM, CDR2 ANQGSEA.